This is a list of T cell receptor beta chains from one sample in a study of blood T cells in healthy people across ages. One entry per CDR3 protein results from TCRdb running MiXCR on the 5' RACE reads. Seen here are under 1,000,000 distinct CDR3 sequences, around 45% observed once, and the top ten hold roughly 20%. Sequencing was performed on blood. Every receptor here comes from a man older than 75 in good health. Each CDR3 is given with its conserved first and last residue. The size field is filled for only some rows; it gives once, few, many or a size class.

clone_size,v_call,j_call,cdr3_aa
few,TRBV20-1,TRBJ2-1,CSVLPGRGDEQFF
many,TRBV7-2,TRBJ2-7,CASSRDRDEQYF
many,TRBV9,TRBJ2-5,CASSLGLAKETQYF
.,TRBV28,TRBJ1-6,CASSSQGANPNSPLHF
many,TRBV3-1,TRBJ2-2,CASSAGRELFF
.,TRBV29-1,TRBJ2-7,CSVTAGLSYEQYF
.,TRBV29-1,TRBJ1-1,CSARTGGQAEAFF
.,TRBV3-1,TRBJ2-2,CASSAGTEYTGELFF
.,TRBV18,.,CASARGTGDIQYF
.,TRBV5-1,TRBJ2-1,CASSLDPGAGEQFF
.,TRBV12-3/TRBV12-4,TRBJ1-4,CASRQREKLFF
.,TRBV20-1,TRBJ1-5,CSARAETGLGSNQPQHF
.,TRBV20-1,TRBJ2-5,CSARGVGGRETQYF
.,TRBV5-6,TRBJ2-3,CAGRSGTITDTQYF
.,TRBV7-2,TRBJ2-3,CASSPGRAKADTQYF
once,TRBV13,TRBJ2-2,CASSQGLAHTGELFF
many,TRBV5-1,TRBJ2-5,CASSLGQTETQYF
.,TRBV27,TRBJ1-5,CATGGISNQPQHF
.,TRBV25-1,TRBJ2-2,CASERDAANTGELFF
.,TRBV27,TRBJ2-1,CASSSPLAAGAYNEQFF
.,TRBV12-3/TRBV12-4,TRBJ2-1,CASTLRSGLAGGYNEQFF
.,TRBV21-1,TRBJ2-5,CASSKEWENRGETQYF
many,TRBV9,TRBJ2-7,CASSVEQSSYEQYF
.,TRBV28,TRBJ2-1,CASGFEGVEQFF
few,TRBV7-2,TRBJ1-2,CASSSTVVGYGYTF
many,TRBV12-3/TRBV12-4,TRBJ2-1,CASRGSSSYNEQFF
.,TRBV30,TRBJ2-3,CAWSVVLTDTQYF
.,TRBV20-1,TRBJ2-3,CSARAPLAGEADTQYF
.,TRBV6-2/TRBV6-3,TRBJ2-7,CASRTKLAGTSYEQYF
.,TRBV7-3,TRBJ2-3,CASSSSGLRTQYF
few,TRBV7-8,TRBJ1-5,CASSLVRGQPQHF
.,TRBV10-3,TRBJ2-3,CAISVSVSTDTQYF
few,TRBV7-3,TRBJ2-1,CASSSRVVSGSDEQFF
.,TRBV3-1,TRBJ2-5,CASSLQGTQQETRYF
.,TRBV3-1,TRBJ1-4,CASSRRGSSNEKLFF
few,TRBV11-2,TRBJ1-2,CASSFTGQGFGYGYTF
.,TRBV27,TRBJ2-1,CASSTRLANDNEQFF
.,TRBV20-1,TRBJ1-1,CSARGGGDTEAFF
few,TRBV6-2/TRBV6-3,.,CASSWGSETQYF
.,TRBV2,TRBJ2-1,CASSELRSEQFF
.,TRBV20-1,TRBJ1-3,CSAAGVSGNTIYF
many,TRBV2,TRBJ2-3,CASSLDRPAPSTDTQYF
.,TRBV5-1,TRBJ1-2,CASSTRQGANYGYTF
.,TRBV4-2,TRBJ2-1,CASSQDGWDEQFF
.,TRBV20-1,TRBJ2-5,CSVGRVEETQYF
.,TRBV3-1,TRBJ2-5,CASSQPGPTDEETQYF
.,TRBV12-3/TRBV12-4,TRBJ2-7,CASSSHGLAGRSYEQYF
.,TRBV11-3,.,CASKRLASQETQFF
few,TRBV7-7,TRBJ2-5,CASSRGGSGATQYF
.,TRBV12-3/TRBV12-4,TRBJ1-1,CASSPGTAGEAFF
.,TRBV7-3,TRBJ1-6,CASSSGGSNSPLHF
few,TRBV7-3,TRBJ2-5,CASSLNGGIQETQYF
few,TRBV2,TRBJ2-1,CASSLLAESSYNEQFF
.,TRBV6-5,TRBJ1-1,CASSDSADTEAFF
few,TRBV6-1,TRBJ2-1,CASRGARTSGRALGSYNEQFF
.,TRBV13,TRBJ2-7,CASSKENRQSYEQYF
.,TRBV6-1,TRBJ2-2,CASITGANTGELFF